The source of this T cell receptor (beta chain) is a study of T-cell reconstitution after alpha-beta-depleted transplantation in children. Unique molecular identifiers were incorporated into the prepared TCRbeta library. TCRdb ran MiXCR on the PCR reads and lists one entry per CDR3 protein. The data hold 40,000 to 55,000 distinct CDR3 sequences, with around 9.2% observed a single time. Trimming cost V 4 bases and J 2 bases; bases outside gene matches: 4. From germline, CDR1 is SGDLS and CDR2 YYNGEE. The CDR3 length is 15 residues. This clonotype was counted ten times or more. Its target is not known. Findings of the study overall: Among T cells one year after transplant, newly produced cells accounted for most counts and diversity. In some patients, recipient T cells and intrathymic progenitors surviving conditioning explained high day-60 diversity.

The receptor was isolated from a male patient aged 2 to 9 who had a stem cell transplant for chronic granulomatous disease, so the T cells may come from the graft donor. The specimen was PBMCs, mostly from graft donor cells, collected 60 days after TCRalphabeta/CD19-depleted stem cell transplant. The rearrangement links TRBV9 to TRBJ2-7; the match to TRBD2 covers 12 bases. The CDR3 here is CASSPRLAGAYEQYF. The CDR3 DNA is TGTGCCAGCAGCCCCCGACTAGCGGGAGCCTACGAGCAGTACTTC.